The source of this T cell receptor beta chain is a study of vaccination and CD4 T cells after COVID-19. At the level of the study: Post-vaccine sampling followed dose two by a median 72 days (range 14 to 241).

On this clonotype itself: Its antigen is currently unknown.

CDR3 length: 15 amino acids. Germline V lookup: CDR1 LGHNA, CDR2 YNFKEQ. V lost 0 bases and J 1 base, leaving 7 bases between the germline ends. The treatment was: approximately nine-day PBMC culture with coronavirus spike peptide pools or control peptides (ViraFEST assay). CD4+ T cells that had been cultured provided DNA sequenced with the Oncomine TCR Beta short-read assay. TCRdb called the PCR reads again in MiXCR, with one record for every CDR3 protein. Of roughly 16,000 distinct CDR3 sequences in the sample, about 48% are singletons; the top ten hold approximately 13%. This TCR came from a human donor who had recovered from COVID-19. The rearrangement uses TRBV4-2 and TRBJ1-5, with TRBD1 as a possible D gene (5 bases). Sequenced sample: CD4+ T cells from blood, cultured in vitro. CDR3 in DNA: TGTGCCAGCAGCCAAGAAGAGGGGAGCAATCAGCCCCAGCATTTT. Protein sequence: CASSQEEGSNQPQHF.